This T cell receptor (beta chain) derives from a study of CD8+CD57+ T cells in acquired aplastic anemia. The CDR3 runs 15 residues. J was trimmed by 2 bases and V by 5 bases; bases with no gene match: 4. CDR1 and CDR2 (germline): LNHDA, SQIVND (reference sequence). Worth noting for this clonotype: The antigen is not known.

Sequencing was done on patients that had shown CD8+CD57+ cell expansion by flow cytometry. Each patient had severe acquired aplastic anemia. All patients were therapy-naive when blood was sampled. Broader study findings: Statistical testing detected no significant gap in CD8+ Simpson's diversity between patients and controls. About 30 shared CD8+ CDR3s appeared highly expressed within patients' immunodominant clones.

It was genomic DNA that served as the template for profiling TCR beta VDJ and CDR3. Using its own MiXCR run on the reads, TCRdb lists one record per CDR3 protein. The sample has 310,000 or so distinct CDR3 sequences; roughly 61% are singletons. This TCR was recovered from a human donor with aplastic anemia. Sequenced: sorted CD4+, CD8+, or CD8+CD57+ T cells (not recorded which) from PBMCs. This chain uses TRBV19 with TRBJ2-1, with 9 nucleotides matching TRBD2. This CDR3 reads CASSLERGAYNEQFF. CDR3 DNA sequence: TGTGCCAGTAGTCTCGAGCGGGGGGCCTACAATGAGCAGTTCTTC.